This TCR beta chain was identified in a study of OX40 agonist ivuxolimab in advanced cancers. Whole-study context: Of the patients, three showed partial responses, one with hepatocellular carcinoma and two with cutaneous melanoma.

Systemic immunosuppression or autoimmune disease history was grounds to exclude patients. Profiled with immunoSEQ multiplex PCR; TCRdb holds only in-frame clones, not every one. The sample has around 67,000 clones; around 82% are singletons. This clone came up once. The length of the CDR3 is 14 residues. Trimming removed 6 bases from V and 3 bases from J, with 11 bases in between. Per germline, CDR1 MNHNS and CDR2 SASEGT. The sequencing here drew on CD4+ or CD8+ T cells sorted from blood, taken in a trial of the OX40 agonist ivuxolimab. The TCR comes from an adult with an advanced solid tumor such as melanoma, head and neck, liver or kidney cancer. The chain employs TRBV6-1 and TRBJ1-4, with D possibly matching TRBD1 (6 bases). In nucleotides, the CDR3 is TGTGCCAGCAGGAACAGGGAGCCTAATGAAAAACTGTTTTTT. Translating it yields CASRNREPNEKLFF.